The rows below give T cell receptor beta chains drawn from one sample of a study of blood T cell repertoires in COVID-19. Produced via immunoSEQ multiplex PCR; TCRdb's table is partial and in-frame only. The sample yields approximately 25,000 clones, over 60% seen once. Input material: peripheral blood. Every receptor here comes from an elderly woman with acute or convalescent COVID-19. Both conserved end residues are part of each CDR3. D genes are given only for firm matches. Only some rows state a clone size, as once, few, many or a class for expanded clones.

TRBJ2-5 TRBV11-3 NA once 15 TGTGCCAGCAGCCCCGGGGTATCCTCGCAAGAGACCCAGTACTTC CASSPGVSSQETQYF
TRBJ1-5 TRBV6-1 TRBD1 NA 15 TGTGCCAGCAGTGAGGTTGCAGGGGGAGGTCAGCCCCAGCATTTT CASSEVAGGGQPQHF
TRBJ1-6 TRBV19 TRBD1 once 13 TGTGCCTCAAAAGGGCAGGGGGATTCACCCCTCCACTTT CASKGQGDSPLHF
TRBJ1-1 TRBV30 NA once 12 TGTGCCTGGAAGAGGGGAGGCACTGAAGCTTTCTTT CAWKRGGTEAFF
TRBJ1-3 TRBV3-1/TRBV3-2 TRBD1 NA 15 TGTGCCAGCAGCCAAGGGACAGGGCCAAGGAACACCATATATTTT CASSQGTGPRNTIYF
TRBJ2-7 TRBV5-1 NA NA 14 TGCGCCAGCAGCTTTGCTGAGGGTTCGAACGAGCAGTACTTC CASSFAEGSNEQYF
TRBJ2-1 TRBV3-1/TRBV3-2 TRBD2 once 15 TGTGCCAGCAGCCAGGCAGCGGGAGGGAACAATGAGCAGTTCTTC CASSQAAGGNNEQFF
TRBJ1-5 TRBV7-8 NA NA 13 TGTGCCAGCAGCTCTAACGGGGATCAGCCCCAGCATTTT CASSSNGDQPQHF
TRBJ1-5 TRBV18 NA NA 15 TGTGCCAGCTCACCAAACCAGGGTAGTAATCAGCCCCAGCATTTT CASSPNQGSNQPQHF
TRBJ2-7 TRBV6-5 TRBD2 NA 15 TGTGCCAGCAGTTACTCAGTAGCGGGAGCTTACGAGCAGTACTTC CASSYSVAGAYEQYF
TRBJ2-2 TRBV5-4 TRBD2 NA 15 TGTGCCAGCAGCTTTCCGGGACTAGCGGGTGGGGAGCTGTTTTTT CASSFPGLAGGELFF
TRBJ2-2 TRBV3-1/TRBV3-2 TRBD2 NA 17 TGTGCCAGCAGCCAAGTGCGGGGGGGCCTGAACACCGGGGAGCTGTTTTTT CASSQVRGGLNTGELFF
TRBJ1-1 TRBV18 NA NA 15 TGTGCCAGCTCCCCCGCCTCGAAGGCGGAGACTGAAGCTTTCTTT CASSPASKAETEAFF
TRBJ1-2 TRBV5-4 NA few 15 TGTGCCAGCAGCGGAGGGTTTGGGGGGACCTATGGCTACACCTTC CASSGGFGGTYGYTF
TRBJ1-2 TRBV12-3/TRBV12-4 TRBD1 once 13 TGTGCCAGCAGTGGGGGACAGGGCTATGGCTACACCTTC CASSGGQGYGYTF
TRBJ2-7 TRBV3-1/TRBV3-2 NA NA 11 TGTGCCAGCAGCCATGGAGGAGAGCAGTACTTC CASSHGGEQYF
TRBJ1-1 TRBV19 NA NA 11 TGTGCCAGTACGGGGTCAACAAAAGCTTTCTTT CASTGSTKAFF
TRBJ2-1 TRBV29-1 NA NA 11 TGCAGCGTTGAACCTTACAATGAGCAGTTCTTC CSVEPYNEQFF
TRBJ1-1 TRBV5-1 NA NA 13 TGCGCCAGCAGCTTGAACTTACAGGGTGAAGCTTTCTTT CASSLNLQGEAFF
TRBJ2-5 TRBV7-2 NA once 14 TGTGCCAGCAGCCCCGGGGACTACCAAGAGACCCAGTACTTC CASSPGDYQETQYF
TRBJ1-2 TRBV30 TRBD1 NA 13 TGTGCCTGTACCGGGACAGGCCCCTATGGCTACACCTTC CACTGTGPYGYTF
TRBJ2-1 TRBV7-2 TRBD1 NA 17 TGTGCCAGCAGCTTAGGGGCAGGGACAGGGTCTCTCAATGAGCAGTTCTTC CASSLGAGTGSLNEQFF
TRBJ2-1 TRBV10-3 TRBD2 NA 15 TGTGCCATCAGTGAGTCCGGCGGGAGCCCGCATGAGCAGTTCTTC CAISESGGSPHEQFF
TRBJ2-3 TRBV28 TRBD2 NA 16 TGTGCCAGCGCATCATCGACTAGCCTTAGCACAGATACGCAGTATTTT CASASSTSLSTDTQYF
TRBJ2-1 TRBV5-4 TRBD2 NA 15 TGTGCCAGCAGCTTGGGTAGCGGGGGGGCCATGGAGCAGTTCTTC CASSLGSGGAMEQFF
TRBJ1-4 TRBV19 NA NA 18 TGTGCCAGTAGTTTAGACGGGGTCGGCGCGGCAACTAATGAAAAACTGTTTTTT CASSLDGVGAATNEKLFF
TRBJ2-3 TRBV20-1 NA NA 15 TGCAGTGCTATTGACCGCAGGGCGAGCACAGATACGCAGTATTTT CSAIDRRASTDTQYF
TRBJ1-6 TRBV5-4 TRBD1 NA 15 TGTGCCAGCAGCAGAGGACAGGAATATAATTCACCCCTCCACTTT CASSRGQEYNSPLHF
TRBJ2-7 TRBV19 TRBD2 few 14 TGTGCCAGTAGTCGCCTAGCGGGAGAGTACGAGCAGTACTTC CASSRLAGEYEQYF
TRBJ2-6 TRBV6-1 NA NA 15 TGTGCCAGCAGTGAAGCGCAGGGTGGGGCCAACGTCCTGACTTTC CASSEAQGGANVLTF
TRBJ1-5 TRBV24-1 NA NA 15 TGTGCCACCAGTGATTCAGGGATCCCTAATCAGCCCCAGCATTTT CATSDSGIPNQPQHF
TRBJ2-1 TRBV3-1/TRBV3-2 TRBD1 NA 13 TGTGCCAGCAGCGGACAGGATTGGAATGAGCAGTTCTTC CASSGQDWNEQFF
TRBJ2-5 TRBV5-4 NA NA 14 TGTGCCAGCAGCTTGGTAGGGGCGCGGGAGACCCAGTACTTC CASSLVGARETQYF
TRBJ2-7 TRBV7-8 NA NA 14 TGTGCCAGCAGCTCCACAGGGAGATCCTACGAGCAGTACTTC CASSSTGRSYEQYF
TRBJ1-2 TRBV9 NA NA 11 TGTGCCAGCAGCGGTACAGTGGGCTACACCTTC CASSGTVGYTF
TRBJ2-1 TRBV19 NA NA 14 TGTGCCAGTAGTCGCGCAAGCTCCTACAATGAGCAGTTCTTC CASSRASSYNEQFF
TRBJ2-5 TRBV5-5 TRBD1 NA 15 TGTGCCAGCAGCAGAGACAGGGCGTACCAAGAGACCCAGTACTTC CASSRDRAYQETQYF
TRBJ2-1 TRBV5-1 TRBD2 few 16 TGCGCCAGCAGCCCCCCAAGCGGGAGGATCTACAATGAGCAGTTCTTC CASSPPSGRIYNEQFF
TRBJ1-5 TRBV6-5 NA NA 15 TGTGCCAGCAGTAGAGCGACAGGCCTAAATCAGCCCCAGCATTTT CASSRATGLNQPQHF
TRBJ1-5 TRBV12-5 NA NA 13 TGTGCTAGTGGTCTAACTGGGCGTCAGCCCCAGCATTTT CASGLTGRQPQHF
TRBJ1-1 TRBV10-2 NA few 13 TGCGCCAGCAGCCTACAGAGAAACACTGAAGCTTTCTTT CASSLQRNTEAFF
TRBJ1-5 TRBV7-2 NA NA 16 TGTGCCAGCAGCGCAAGAACAGGGATTAGCAATCAGCCCCAGCATTTT CASSARTGISNQPQHF
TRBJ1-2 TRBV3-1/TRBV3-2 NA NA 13 TGTGCCAGCAGCCTGGGGGGGTTCTATGGCTACACCTTC CASSLGGFYGYTF
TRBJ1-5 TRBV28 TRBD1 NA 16 TGTGCCAGCAGTTTAGGAACAGGGGGAAGCAATCAGCCCCAGCATTTT CASSLGTGGSNQPQHF
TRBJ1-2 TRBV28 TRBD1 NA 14 TGTGCCAGCAGTTCATTACAGGGGAACTATGGCTACACCTTC CASSSLQGNYGYTF
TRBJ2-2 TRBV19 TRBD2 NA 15 TGTGCCAGTAGTAAGGCTAGCGGAGGCACCGGGGAGCTGTTTTTT CASSKASGGTGELFF
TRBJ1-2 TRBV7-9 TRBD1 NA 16 TGTGCCAGCAGCTTAGCCTACGTGGGACAGGGTAATGGCTACACCTTC CASSLAYVGQGNGYTF